This T cell receptor beta chain was identified during a study of blood T cell repertoires in COVID-19 (TCRdb year 2020). With regard to the full study: Samples from collaborators originated in the United States, Italy and Spain and spanned both the acute and convalescent phases of COVID-19. The prospective study material was composed of cDNA or gDNA derived from T cells, B-cell-depleted T cells, or PBMCs. Subjects who had been exposed to COVID-19, were actively infected with it, or had recovered from it provided the deeply sampled blood TCRbeta repertoires that made up the dataset. The repertoires were released in a freely available public database meant as a resource for research on the immune response to SARS-CoV-2. Samples were obtained from the ongoing ImmuneRACE study (first 160 participants) and from 950 to 1,500 subjects provided by 6 global collaborators. Nearly every sample came with metadata listing a de-identified subject ID, COVID-19 status, age in years and sex. Where available, HLA class I and class II types were obtained from metadata supplied by the sample provider rather than from assay-based typing.

A note on this clone: Its cognate antigen has yet to be identified. Per-nucleotide qualities are absent, and no much larger clonotype sits a single base away.

The collaborating institutions used their own protocols to collect whole blood in K2EDTA tubes. For TCRbeta analysis, collaborators shipped samples as frozen whole blood, isolated PBMCs, or DNA extracted from either of those sample types. The germline V gene supplies CDR1 SGHTA and CDR2 FQGNSA. The junction shows trimming of 0 bases on V and 6 bases on J, and the gene matches do not reach 2 bases of it. The CDR3 runs 15 amino acids, cysteine and phenylalanine included. Kept here is only the CDR3 DNA, which spans 45 bases and is read in frame from base 1. TCRbeta CDR3 regions were amplified from genomic DNA by means of the immunoSEQ Assay, a bias-controlled multiplex PCR. The authors processed their data as follows. The number of nucleated cells in each sample was estimated by amplification of reference gene primers within the assay. To quantify the absolute abundance of each unique TCRbeta CDR3 rearrangement, sequence reads were collapsed and filtered. For each sample, productive Simpson clonality was calculated by taking the square root of Simpson's diversity index across productive rearrangements. Held by TCRdb, this immuneACCESS table contains in-frame sequences only and omits some clones. Under half of the omission traces to an unresolved V gene where checked; the cause of the rest is unknown. The DNA gave D and trimming, while V, J and clone size come from that table. Here the sample has around 200,000 clones; around 87% occur a single time. The ten most abundant clones make up 3% to 4% of the sample.

Broad study findings and their caveats: How much clinical and demographic metadata was included differed by source and by participant, and the metadata was provided uncurated.

Sequences were obtained from peripheral blood. This TCR was recovered from a man aged 18 to 35 with active or convalescent COVID-19. The V and J segments used are TRBV7-2 and TRBJ1-5, with 10 middle bases fitting TRBD1. The DNA sequence reads TGTGCCAGCAGCTTAGCAGGGACAGGGGCTCAGCCCCAGCATTTT. It translates as CASSLAGTGAQPQHF.